The rows below give T cell receptor beta chains drawn from one sample of a study of kidney transplant recipient with SARS-CoV-2 infection. TCRdb reprocessed the reads via MiXCR and lists one record per CDR3 protein. Of roughly 230,000 distinct CDR3 sequences listed, 25% to 30% are singletons. The material sequenced was a blood sample, taken at baseline and on roughly day 110 from a kidney transplant recipient. The receptors here all came from a male patient between 25 and 39 years old who had COVID-19 and was a kidney transplant recipient. The T cells may partly be graft donor cells. The CDR3 runs from the conserved cysteine through the conserved F or W. The D gene is left open where the match is weak. The size field is filled for only some rows; it gives once, few, many or a size class.

>TRBV7-9|TRBJ2-2|.|many
TGTGCCAGCAGCATAGTCCTAGGATGGGGCGGGGAGCTGTTTTTT
CASSIVLGWGGELFF
>TRBV28|TRBJ2-7|TRBD2|few
TGTGCCAGCAGTTTAGCCTCTAGCGGGAGGACCTACGAGCAGTACTTC
CASSLASSGRTYEQYF
>TRBV6-2/TRBV6-3|TRBJ1-2|.|many
TGTGCCAGCAGTCGGGGTTACTGCATCGGAAAGACCTATGGCTACACCTTC
CASSRGYCIGKTYGYTF
>TRBV29-1|TRBJ2-1|TRBD2|many
TGCAGCGTTGGGGGACTAGCGGGAGGGGTTTACAATGAGCAGTTCTTC
CSVGGLAGGVYNEQFF
>TRBV2|TRBJ1-2|.|many
TGTGCCAGCAGCCTAGATAACTATGGCTACACCTTC
CASSLDNYGYTF
>TRBV6-5|TRBJ2-2|TRBD2|many
TGTGCCAGCAGTAGGACTAGCGGGAGACAGTCGACCGGGGAGCTGTTTTTT
CASSRTSGRQSTGELFF
>TRBV19|TRBJ2-1|.|many
TGTGCCAGTAGGGCGAGGATGGTGGTCAATGAGCAGTTCTTC
CASRARMVVNEQFF
>TRBV6-6|TRBJ2-2|.|many
TGTGCCAGCAGTTACAATGATCGGGGGGCCCTCACCGGGGAGCTGTTTTTT
CASSYNDRGALTGELFF
>TRBV27|TRBJ2-4|TRBD2|many
TGTGCCAGCAGTCCAGACGGGACTAGGCAAAACATTCAGTACTTC
CASSPDGTRQNIQYF
>TRBV19|TRBJ2-3|.|many
TGTGCCAGTAGTCCAACCGGAACCACAGATACGCAGTATTTT
CASSPTGTTDTQYF
>TRBV2|TRBJ1-5|TRBD1|many
TGTGCCAGCAACCGAGGGACAGCCGGACAGCCCCAGCATTTT
CASNRGTAGQPQHF
>TRBV19|TRBJ1-1|TRBD1|many
TGTGCCACCCGATCCCGGGACAGGACGACTGAAGCTTTCTTT
CATRSRDRTTEAFF
>TRBV25-1|TRBJ1-2|.|many
TGTGCCAGCAGTCGATATCAAGAACTGGGAAAGACCTATGGCTACACCTTC
CASSRYQELGKTYGYTF
>TRBV2|TRBJ1-4|TRBD1|many
TGTGCCAGCAGTGACCGACAGGGGATTGAAAAACTGTTTTTT
CASSDRQGIEKLFF
>TRBV16|TRBJ1-2|.|many
TGTGCCAGCAGCTCCGTAAAGGTCGTTAGAAAGACCTATGGCTACACCTTC
CASSSVKVVRKTYGYTF
>TRBV3-1|TRBJ2-6|.|many
TGTGCCAGCAGCCAAGGCCTAGGGTATCGTTCCAACGTCCTGACTTTC
CASSQGLGYRSNVLTF
>TRBV20-1|TRBJ1-5|.|many
TGCAGTGCTAGAGAGGGGGATCAGCCCCAGCATTTT
CSAREGDQPQHF
>TRBV7-8|TRBJ1-2|.|many
TGTGCCAGCAGCAAATCGAAGTTTACCCGAAAGACCTATGGCTACACCTTC
CASSKSKFTRKTYGYTF
>TRBV10-1|TRBJ1-2|.|many
TGCGCCAGCAGTTTTGCGGAAAGATCGCGAAAGACCTATGGCTACACCTTC
CASSFAERSRKTYGYTF
>TRBV28|TRBJ2-1|TRBD2|once
TGTGCCAGCAGTCCGGGGGGGGGCAATAAGCAGTTCTTC
CASSPGGGNKQFF
>TRBV11-1|TRBJ1-2|.|many
TGTGCCAGCAGCAACGCGGATAAGGCTGGAAAGACCTATGGCTACACCTTC
CASSNADKAGKTYGYTF
>TRBV7-9|TRBJ1-2|.|many
TGTGCCAGCAGCTGTAACTCATACCATGGAAAGACCTATGGCTACACCTTC
CASSCNSYHGKTYGYTF
>TRBV7-2|TRBJ2-5|TRBD2|.
TGTGCCAGCAGCCCAGGACTAGCGGGAGGGCCCTCGGGAGAGACCCAGTACTTC
CASSPGLAGGPSGETQYF
>TRBV6-5|TRBJ2-4|TRBD1|.
TGTGCCAGCAAGAGGACAGGGTTGGTGGACATTCAGTACTTC
CASKRTGLVDIQYF
>TRBV27|TRBJ1-2|.|many
TGTGCCAGCAGTCCGAAATCCCACAGGGACCACTATGGCTACACCTTC
CASSPKSHRDHYGYTF
>TRBV6-6|TRBJ1-2|.|many
TGTGCCAGCAGTTTTCCAATAGGTGGGAGAAAGACCTATGGCTACACCTTC
CASSFPIGGRKTYGYTF
>TRBV6-2/TRBV6-3|TRBJ1-2|.|many
TGTGCCAGCAACGACAGTTTGGAACCCTATGGCTACACCTTC
CASNDSLEPYGYTF
>TRBV8-2|TRBJ1-2|.|many
TGTGGCAGTCTTAACGTTGATAGCCGAAAGACCTATGGCTACACCTTC
CGSLNVDSRKTYGYTF
>TRBV4-1|TRBJ1-2|.|many
TGCGCCAGCAGCCAAGTCTCGGCAGGGAACTATGGCTACACCTTC
CASSQVSAGNYGYTF
>TRBV6-5|TRBJ1-2|.|many
TGTGCCAGCAGTTGTCACACCTCTATGCGAAAGACCTATGGCTACACCTTC
CASSCHTSMRKTYGYTF
>TRBV28|TRBJ2-7|TRBD2|many
TGTGCCAGCAGTCCTCTTCGCGGGAGCTCCTACGAGCAGTACTTC
CASSPLRGSSYEQYF
>TRBV24-1|TRBJ2-3|TRBD2|.
TGTACCACCAGTGATTTGACTAGCGGGGGGGCCCTAGATACGCAGTATTTT
CTTSDLTSGGALDTQYF
>TRBV29-1|TRBJ1-1|TRBD1|medium-sized
TGCAGCGTTCGGACAGGGGGAAGCACTGAAGCTTTCTTT
CSVRTGGSTEAFF
>TRBV5-1|TRBJ2-5|.|.
TGCGCCAGCAGCCCCGAGGGCCCATACCAAGAGACCCAGTACTTC
CASSPEGPYQETQYF
>TRBV21-1|TRBJ2-3|.|many
TGTGCCAGCAGCAAACCTCCCGATGGACAGGGAGGGGCCAGAGATACGCAGTATTTT
CASSKPPDGQGGARDTQYF
>TRBV7-2|TRBJ2-1|TRBD1|many
TGTGCCAGCAGCTTAGCCGGGACAGGGCACAATGAGCAGTTCTTC
CASSLAGTGHNEQFF
>TRBV7-6|TRBJ2-5|.|many
TGTGCTAGCAGCCCCGACCAAGAGACCCAGTACTTC
CASSPDQETQYF
>TRBV10-1|TRBJ2-2|TRBD1|many
TGCGCCAGCAGAGGCCAGGGGGCCACCGGGGAGCTGTTTTTT
CASRGQGATGELFF
>TRBV10-2|TRBJ1-2|.|many
TGCGCCAGCAGTTGGACATGCACTTCTAGAAAGACCTATGGCTACACCTTC
CASSWTCTSRKTYGYTF
>TRBV12-3/TRBV12-4|TRBJ1-2|.|.
TGTGCCAGCAGTAACATGTACAGCTTCCGAAAGACCTATGGCTACACCTTC
CASSNMYSFRKTYGYTF
>TRBV19|TRBJ2-3|.|many
TGTGCCACCCGAAGCACAGATACGCAGTATTTT
CATRSTDTQYF
>TRBV6-4|TRBJ2-1|TRBD2|few
TGTGCCAGCAGTGATGGGACTAGCGGAACCTACAATGAGCAGTTCTTC
CASSDGTSGTYNEQFF
>TRBV5-1|TRBJ2-1|TRBD1|.
TGCGCCAGCAGCTCTAGACAGGGAAGCAATGAGCAGTTCTTC
CASSSRQGSNEQFF
>TRBV18|TRBJ1-1|.|many
TGTGCCAGCTCACCAACGGAGCCGAACACTGAAGCTTTCTTT
CASSPTEPNTEAFF
>TRBV6-2/TRBV6-3|TRBJ2-7|TRBD1|many
TGTGCCAGCAGTCGAGCCGGGACAGTCTACGAGCAGTACTTC
CASSRAGTVYEQYF
>TRBV6-2/TRBV6-3|TRBJ1-2|.|many
TGTGCCAGCAGTCGGGTTTGCTGCATCGGAAAGACCTATGGCTACACCTTC
CASSRVCCIGKTYGYTF
>TRBV20-1|TRBJ2-1|TRBD2|few
TGCAGTGCCCGCCAACGGGGGACTAGCGGGTATTACAATGAGCAGTTCTTC
CSARQRGTSGYYNEQFF
>TRBV20-1|TRBJ1-5|.|many
TGCAGTGCCGGGGGGACACTTAGCAATCAGCCCCAGCATTTT
CSAGGTLSNQPQHF
>TRBV9|TRBJ2-5|TRBD2|.
TGTGCCAGCAGCGTAGGCCAGCGGGGGGGGGAGACCCAGTACTTC
CASSVGQRGGETQYF
>TRBV24-1|TRBJ2-1|.|.
TGTGCCACCCGGGCATCATCAAATGAGCAGTTCTTC
CATRASSNEQFF
>TRBV24-1|TRBJ2-7|TRBD1|.
TGTGCCACCAGTGAAGCCGGGACAGGTTTGAGACACGAGCAGTACTTC
CATSEAGTGLRHEQYF
>TRBV18|TRBJ2-5|TRBD1|few
TGTGCCAGCTCACCACCGGTCGGGACAGGGGGCAGGCAAGAGACCCAGTACTTC
CASSPPVGTGGRQETQYF